This is a list of T cell receptor beta chains from one sample in a study of beta chain features in type 1 diabetes. The data were produced by immunoSEQ multiplex PCR, yet TCRdb's version contains in-frame clones alone and is incomplete. Of over 200,000 clones in the sample, approximately 10% were seen once. Source material: naive CD4+ T cells from blood. The receptors come from a man aged 30 to 45 with type 1 diabetes. Both conserved end residues are part of each CDR3. Each record gives: CDR3 protein, V gene.

CASRRKGGKETQYF	TRBV5-8
CSLFQGLAGADTQYF	TRBV29-1
CSVERLAGGRDEQFF	TRBV29-1
CASSMPSGTGGNQPQHF	TRBV7-2
CASSLVGTPKETQYF	TRBV5-1
CASSHLGQGLIGYTF	TRBV14
CASSIRQGAGNQPQHF	TRBV6-6
CASSLVSGSKDTQYF	TRBV7-9
CASSPLKDRGHHIQYF	TRBV11-2
CASSQGQGGNNQPQHF	TRBV18
CSVVLQGATTEAFF	TRBV29-1
CASSVVPGTQYF	TRBV9